Presented here are 30 T cell receptor beta chains from one specimen sequenced in a study of blood T cell repertoires in COVID-19. Sequencing was performed with immunoSEQ multiplex PCR; in TCRdb, only in-frame clones are kept and a portion is missing. Here the sample spans about 200,000 clones, 80% to 90% being singletons. Source material: PBMCs or T cells enriched from blood (not recorded which). The receptors were sampled from a woman aged 35 to 49 with acute COVID-19.

The chain recombines TRBV4-1 with TRBJ2-3, with 13 bases aligning to TRBD2. This CDR3 spans 17 amino acids. Germline V gives CDR1 MGHRA, CDR2 YSYEKL. The V gene end was trimmed by 2 bases and the J gene end by 8 bases; junction bases not matched to a gene: 10. The CDR3, as DNA: TGCGCCAGCAGCCAACAAGGACTAGCGGGGGCCAAGGGTACGCAGTATTTT. Translation: CASSQQGLAGAKGTQYF.

This chain connects TRBV6-5 to TRBJ2-1; D is perhaps TRBD2 (6 bases). Trimming took 5 bases from V and 8 from J, leaving 19 bases between them. Germline V gives CDR1 MNHEY, CDR2 SVGAGI. This CDR3 is 15 amino acids long. In DNA, the CDR3 is TGTGCCAGCAGTCACGACTCCCCTGGAGGGGATGAGCAGTTCTTC. It encodes CASSHDSPGGDEQFF.

V is TRBV29-1 and J is TRBJ1-1; D is possibly TRBD1 (5 bases). Germline CDR1 reads SQVTM; CDR2 reads ANQGSEA. The CDR3 runs to 12 residues. V shed 6 bases and J shed 3 bases, with 11 bases lying between them. In DNA, the CDR3 is TGCAGCGTGTCCCAGGGTGACACTGAAGCTTTCTTT. It codes for CSVSQGDTEAFF.

The chain uses TRBV4-2 and TRBJ2-2; D call uncertain. Trimming pared 4 bases from V and 2 bases from J, leaving 8 bases between. The germline V gene has CDR1 LGHNA and CDR2 YNFKEQ. The CDR3 spans 14 residues. The CDR3 DNA reads as TGTGCCAGCAGCCGCAGTGCTAACACCGGGGAGCTGTTTTTT. It yields the protein CASSRSANTGELFF.

The J gene is TRBJ1-1, the V gene TRBV24-1; D is possibly TRBD1 (5 bases). Trimming took off 3 bases at V and 1 base at J, with 8 bases between the two ends. This CDR3 spans 14 amino acids. Looked up from germline, CDR1 is KGHDR and CDR2 is SFDVKD. CDR3 bases: TGTGCCACCAGTGATGGAGGGACGAACACTGAAGCTTTCTTT. It encodes CATSDGGTNTEAFF.

The chain joins TRBV7-6 to TRBJ2-3; D is perhaps TRBD2 (5 bases). The CDR3 is 15 amino acids. In germline, CDR1 is SGHVS, CDR2 FNYEAQ. The V end lost 1 base, the J end lost 5 bases, and 13 bases lay between the germline ends. The CDR3 here is CASSLEAVGRDTQYF. For the CDR3, the DNA is TGTGCCAGCAGCTTAGAAGCCGTGGGGAGAGATACGCAGTATTTT.

The chain couples TRBV4-3 to TRBJ2-1; 11 bases match TRBD2. The CDR3 consists of 21 residues. The ends lost 0 bases at V and 0 bases at J; junction bases unmatched: 13. Germline V lookup: CDR1 LGHNA, CDR2 YSLEER. CDR3 in DNA: TGCGCCAGCAGCCAAGATTCGTTGGCTAGCGGGAGGCTTCGCTCCTACAATGAGCAGTTCTTC. Its translation: CASSQDSLASGRLRSYNEQFF.

Comment on this clone: The identical CDR3 is also encoded by other nucleotide sequences in the sample. The chain employs TRBV28 and TRBJ2-7; maybe TRBD2 (5 bases). The CDR3 has 14 amino acids. The V gene lost 3 bases and the J gene lost 3 bases, with 12 bases spanning the gap. Germline CDR1 MDHEN, CDR2 SYDVKM. Here the CDR3 DNA reads TGTGCCAGCAGTTTGGGTCTAGCCGTCTACGAGCAGTACTTC. As protein: CASSLGLAVYEQYF. Drawing the rest from reference TRBV28 and TRBJ2-7, the complete variable domain is DVKVTQSSRYLVKRTGEKVFLECVQDMDHENMFWYRQDPGLGLRLIYFSYDVKMKEKGDIPEGYSVSREKKERFSLILESASTNQTSMYLCASSLGLAVYEQYFGPGTRLTVT.

This clone was seen only a few times. Here the CDR3 reads CASSMWKGEETQYF. In nucleotides, the CDR3 is TGTGCCAGTAGTATGTGGAAAGGGGAAGAGACCCAGTACTTC. This chain connects TRBV19 to TRBJ2-5; a possible D gene is TRBD1 (5 bases). Germline V gives CDR1 LNHDA, CDR2 SQIVND (reference sequence). The CDR3 runs 14 residues. V was shortened by 3 bases and J by 3 bases, with 11 bases between the two germline ends. Full variable domain (remainder filled in from reference TRBV19 and TRBJ2-5): DGGITQSPKYLFRKEGQNVTLSCEQNLNHDAMYWYRQDPGQGLRLIYYSQIVNDFQKGDIAEGYSVSREKKESFPLTVTSAQKNPTAFYLCASSMWKGEETQYFGPGTRLLVL.

To note about this clone: A much larger clone lies a single base off, so this may be a read error. The chain couples TRBV13 to TRBJ2-1; D gene uncertain. CDR3 length equals 11 residues. V was pared by 1 base and J by 7 bases, with 2 bases between. Per germline, CDR1 PRHDT and CDR2 FYEKMQ (reference sequence). The CDR3 coding sequence is TGTGCCAGCAGCTTAGCAAATGAGCAGTTCTTC. Its protein product is CASSLANEQFF. Based on the CDR3 plus reference TRBV13 and TRBJ2-1, the full variable domain is AAGVIQSPRHLIKEKRETATLKCYPIPRHDTVYWYQQGPGQDPQFLISFYEKMQSDKGSIPDRFSAQQFSDYHSELNMSSLELGDSALYFCASSLANEQFFGPGTRLTVL.

The chain links TRBV6-5 to TRBJ1-2; D remains ambiguous. Trimming took off 7 bases at V and 5 bases at J, with 11 bases between the two ends. Germline values: CDR1 MNHEY, CDR2 SVGAGI. This CDR3 is 12 amino acids long. Here the CDR3 reads CASTRASYGYTF. CDR3 sequence (DNA): TGTGCCAGCACGAGAGCTTCATATGGCTACACCTTC.

This chain uses TRBV18 with TRBJ1-5; a weak D match, TRBD1 (5 bases). There are 14 residues in the CDR3. Germline V gene data show CDR1 as KGHSH and CDR2 as LQKENI. Trimming removed 3 bases from V and 5 bases from J, with 11 bases in between. CDR3: CASSPAQAYQPQHF. CDR3 nucleotides: TGTGCCAGCTCACCGGCACAGGCCTATCAGCCCCAGCATTTT. Combining the CDR3 with reference TRBV18 and TRBJ1-5 gives the whole variable domain NAGVMQNPRHLVRRRGQEARLRCSPMKGHSHVYWYRQLPEEGLKFMVYLQKENIIDESGMPKERFSAEFPKEGPSILRIQQVVRGDSAAYFCASSPAQAYQPQHFGDGTRLSIL.

The CDR3 nucleotides are TGTGCCAGCAGCCCTGGGACTAGCGCGACCTACGAGCAGTACTTC. It encodes CASSPGTSATYEQYF. V and J are TRBV11-2 and TRBJ2-7; 10 bases map to TRBD2. The CDR3 contains 15 residues. The junction had 6 bases not matched to a gene; V was cut back by 5 bases and J by 2 bases. The V gene's germline CDR1 is SGHAT and CDR2 FQNNGV.

The chain combines TRBV28 with TRBJ1-2, with D perhaps matching TRBD1 (6 bases). Germline lookup yields CDR1 MDHEN and CDR2 SYDVKM. CDR3 length equals 15 residues. The V end lost 3 bases, the J end lost 5 bases, and 16 bases lay between the germline ends. The CDR3 bases are TGTGCCAGCAGTTTTCTCACCGGGAGGGGGTATGGCTACACCTTC. This translates into CASSFLTGRGYGYTF.

This clone has just a few counts. The V and J genes are TRBV3-1 (or the pseudogene TRBV3-2) and TRBJ2-1; 13 positions match TRBD2. The CDR3 has 19 residues. V lost 1 base and J lost 0; bases outside the gene matches: 6. CDR1 LGHDT and CDR2 YNNKEL come from the germline V gene (reference sequence). CDR3 bases: TGTGCCAGCAGCCAAGTGACTAGCGGGAGGTTGAGCTCCTACAATGAGCAGTTCTTC. Translating gives CASSQVTSGRLSSYNEQFF.

A few counts support this clone. The chain links TRBV9 to TRBJ1-5, with D possibly TRBD1 on 5 matching bases. In germline, CDR1 is SGDLS, CDR2 YYNGEE. The CDR3 is made up of 15 amino acids. V was cut by 2 bases and J by 5 bases, with 14 bases left in between. The DNA of the CDR3 is TGTGCCAGCAGCGTGGCGACAGTGTCTCATCAGCCCCAGCATTTT. This translates into CASSVATVSHQPQHF.

The chain is built from TRBV5-6 and TRBJ1-6, with D possibly TRBD1 on 5 matching bases. The germline V gene encodes CDR1 SGHDT and CDR2 YYEEEE. The CDR3 is 14 amino acids. Trimming removed 0 bases at V and 6 bases at J, with 7 bases between. The CDR3 bases are TGTGCCAGCAGCTTGGGACAGCTTAATTCACCCCTCCACTTT. Protein sequence: CASSLGQLNSPLHF.

In DNA form, the CDR3 reads TGTGCCAGCAGCCAAGAGGGGCAGTTACCCTCTGGGGCCAACGTCCTGACTTTC. Translation gives CASSQEGQLPSGANVLTF. This chain connects TRBV3-1 (or the pseudogene TRBV3-2) to TRBJ2-6, with D tentatively TRBD1 (5 bases). The V gene lost 0 bases and the J gene lost 0 bases, with 12 bases spanning the gap. Germline V gene data show CDR1 as LGHDT and CDR2 as YNNKEL (reference sequence). The CDR3 loop spans 18 amino acids.

The chain carries TRBV7-9 and TRBJ2-3, with D unresolved. The CDR3 has 16 residues. Germline CDR1 and CDR2: SEHNR and FQNEAQ (reference sequence). The V gene lost 2 bases and the J gene lost 1 base, with 13 bases spanning the gap. CDR3 region: CASSLSSSRGTDTQYF. In DNA form, the CDR3 reads TGTGCCAGCAGCTTAAGTAGTAGCAGAGGCACAGATACGCAGTATTTT.

This clone was observed a handful of times. V usage is TRBV19 and J usage is TRBJ1-6; 10 positions agree with TRBD1. CDR1 is LNHDA and CDR2 is SQIVND in the germline V gene (reference sequence). The CDR3 length is 15 residues. J lost 9 bases, V lost 5 bases, and 7 bases had no gene match. CDR3 bases: TGTGCCAGTAGTCAGGGACAGGGGACGGGTTCACCCCTCCACTTT. Translating gives CASSQGQGTGSPLHF.

The chain uses TRBV5-1 and TRBJ2-2; D is unresolved. In germline, CDR1 is SGHRS, CDR2 YFSETQ. The V end lost 4 bases, the J end lost 5 bases, and 9 bases lay between the germline ends. The CDR3 length is 13 residues. In nucleotides, the CDR3 is TGCGCCAGCAGCCGAGAGGAGACCGGGGAGCTGTTTTTT. The encoded protein is CASSREETGELFF.

In this sample, this clone turned up once. This sequence joins TRBV11-3 and TRBJ2-1; D is unresolved. The germline V gene has CDR1 SGHNT and CDR2 YENEEA. The CDR3 has 13 residues. Trimming stripped 2 bases from V and 10 bases from J, with 12 bases between. The chain's CDR3 is CASSLMVESEQFF. CDR3 nucleotides: TGTGCCAGCAGCTTAATGGTAGAGTCGGAGCAGTTCTTC.

The chain couples TRBV28 to TRBJ2-1; 8 bases are shared with TRBD2. Germline values: CDR1 MDHEN, CDR2 SYDVKM. The CDR3 runs 14 residues. V was pared by 5 bases and J by 4 bases, with 4 bases of the junction left unmatched. The CDR3 region is CASSGGRPYNEQFF. In nucleotides, the CDR3 is TGTGCCAGCAGTGGCGGGAGGCCTTACAATGAGCAGTTCTTC. Based on the CDR3 plus reference TRBV28 and TRBJ2-1, the full variable domain is DVKVTQSSRYLVKRTGEKVFLECVQDMDHENMFWYRQDPGLGLRLIYFSYDVKMKEKGDIPEGYSVSREKKERFSLILESASTNQTSMYLCASSGGRPYNEQFFGPGTRLTVL.

The sample holds a few counts of this clone. V is TRBV6-2 or TRBV6-3 and J is TRBJ2-7; 16 bases are a match to TRBD2. Germline loops: CDR1 MNHEY, CDR2 SVGEGT. Trimming cost V 6 bases and J 8 bases; bases outside gene matches: 4. This CDR3 has 14 amino acids. In nucleotides, the CDR3 is TGTGCCAGCAGCGGGACTAGCGGGAGGGATAAGCAGTACTTC. This gives the protein CASSGTSGRDKQYF.

J is TRBJ2-1 and V is TRBV19; 8 bases match TRBD2. V was clipped by 4 bases and J by 4 bases; unmatched bases: 6. Germline assignment: CDR1 LNHDA and CDR2 SQIVND (reference sequence). The CDR3 totals 15 residues. DNA for the CDR3: TGTGCCAGTAGTAGTGGGACTAGGGGTTACAATGAGCAGTTCTTC. Its translation is CASSSGTRGYNEQFF.

J is TRBJ2-1 and V is TRBV4-2; the match to TRBD2 covers 11 bases. The CDR3 length is 17 residues. CDR1 is LGHNA, CDR2 YNFKEQ, per germline. The V segment lost 4 bases and the J segment 7 bases; nucleotides outside the gene matches: 12. DNA for the CDR3: TGTGCCAGCAGCCCCTACGTAACTAGCGGGAGTGTGAATGAGCAGTTCTTC. Its protein product is CASSPYVTSGSVNEQFF.

This rearrangement joins TRBV15 to TRBJ2-5, with D possibly TRBD2 on 5 matching bases. CDR3 size: 16 residues. Germline CDR1 is LNHNV and CDR2 is YYDKDF (reference sequence). Trimming shortened V by 1 base and J by 0 bases, and 12 bases separated the two germline ends. The chain's CDR3 is CATSRVKRTYQETQYF. In DNA, the CDR3 is TGTGCCACCAGCAGAGTAAAGCGGACGTACCAAGAGACCCAGTACTTC.

The rearrangement links TRBV29-1 to TRBJ1-1; TRBD1 is a possible D gene (5 bases). The CDR3 spans 13 residues. V was cut by 6 bases and J by 4 bases, with 15 bases left in between. Germline CDR1 SQVTM, CDR2 ANQGSEA. CDR3: CSVLRGGSTEAFF. DNA of the CDR3: TGCAGCGTATTGAGGGGAGGATCCACTGAAGCTTTCTTT.

The chain links TRBV7-2 to TRBJ2-7, with D perhaps TRBD2 (5 bases). The V gene's germline CDR1 is SGHTA and CDR2 FQGNSA. CDR3 size: 13 residues. V gave up 5 bases and J gave up 4 bases, with 12 bases separating them. This CDR3 is CASSPGREYEQYF. The CDR3 nucleotides are TGTGCCAGCAGCCCGGGTAGGGAGTACGAGCAGTACTTC.

The V and J genes are TRBV19 and TRBJ2-2; D uncertain. CDR1 is LNHDA and CDR2 is SQIVND in the germline V gene (reference sequence). V lost 5 bases to trimming and J lost 7 bases, with 8 bases between them. The CDR3 has 12 amino acids. The CDR3 nucleotides read TGTGCCAGTAGTTATAATTTCGGGGAGCTGTTTTTT. Translated: CASSYNFGELFF.